Sequencing of this TCR beta chain was carried out in a study of spatial heterogeneity in lung cancer. Study details: An average of more than ten raw reads was observed per unique TCR and UMI combination.

Time point meaning: sample taken at primary tumor resection. Patients with untreated early-stage non-small cell lung cancer, numbering some 68, were the donors. Extraction of whole RNA from tumor, nontumor lung or frozen PBMC preceded unsorted sequencing. The CDR3 has 14 amino acids. V shed 3 bases, J shed 6 bases, and the junction held 3 bases outside the gene matches. The V gene's germline CDR1 is SGHTA and CDR2 FQGNSA. In this sample, this clonotype turned up many times. Each TCR cDNA molecule bore a unique molecular identifier. MiXCR, run by TCRdb on the 5' RACE reads, gives a single entry per CDR3 protein. In the table there are roughly 79,000 distinct CDR3 sequences, about 7.8% of which are singletons.

The chain recombines TRBV7-2 with TRBJ1-5, with TRBD1 matching over 9 bases. The specimen comprised PBMCs, sampled at surgery. The receptor's source is a male donor with early-stage non-small cell lung cancer. The CDR3 DNA follows: TGTGCCAGCAGCTTTGGGACAGGGTCTCAGCCCCAGCATTTT. Residues: CASSFGTGSQPQHF.